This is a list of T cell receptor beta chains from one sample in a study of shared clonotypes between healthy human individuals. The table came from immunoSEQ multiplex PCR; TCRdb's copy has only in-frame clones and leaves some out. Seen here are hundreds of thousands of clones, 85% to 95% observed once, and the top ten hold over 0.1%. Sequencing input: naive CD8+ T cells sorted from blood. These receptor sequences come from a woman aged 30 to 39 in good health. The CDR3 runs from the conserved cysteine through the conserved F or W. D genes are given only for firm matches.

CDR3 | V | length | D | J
CASSLVGWSTYEQYF | TRBV11-2 | 15 | - | TRBJ2-7
CASSPRGSYEQYF | TRBV28 | 13 | - | TRBJ2-7
CASSHAPGSNYGYTF | TRBV5-4 | 15 | - | TRBJ1-2
CASSQDTSGLSSYEQYF | TRBV4-1 | 17 | TRBD2 | TRBJ2-7
CASSSGLAVYEQYF | TRBV5-6 | 14 | TRBD2 | TRBJ2-7
CASSIGQDTEAFF | TRBV27 | 13 | TRBD1 | TRBJ1-1
CASTQDFYGRDGKTQYF | TRBV4-2 | 17 | TRBD2 | TRBJ2-5
CASSLPGLTTDTQYF | TRBV7-8 | 15 | - | TRBJ2-3
CASSEGPGLPDYEQYF | TRBV9 | 16 | - | -
CASSLPAGSEQYF | TRBV7-9 | 13 | - | TRBJ2-7
CASSQGLPQETQYF | TRBV4-1 | 14 | - | TRBJ2-5
CASSLLSTDTQYF | TRBV7-9 | 13 | - | TRBJ2-3
CASSRTTDREASIGDEQFF | TRBV5-1 | 19 | - | TRBJ2-1
CASSYSNTGELFF | TRBV6-5 | 13 | - | TRBJ2-2
CSVEDLRRGGYGYTF | TRBV29-1 | 15 | - | TRBJ1-2
CASSADPLRDYYEQYF | TRBV9 | 16 | TRBD2 | TRBJ2-7
CASSLGQETQYF | TRBV5-4 | 12 | - | TRBJ2-5
CASSVWGGSYNEQFF | TRBV9 | 15 | - | TRBJ2-1
CASSFERFSGASSYEQYF | TRBV7-2 | 18 | TRBD2 | TRBJ2-7
CASSVAKVTGELFF | TRBV9 | 14 | - | TRBJ2-2
CASSLRGRNNEQFF | TRBV27 | 14 | - | TRBJ2-1
CASSYEQGIVGNQPQHF | TRBV5-8 | 17 | - | TRBJ1-5
CASSAPSAPYEQYF | TRBV13 | 14 | - | TRBJ2-7
CASSSDRGLGQPQHF | TRBV5-4 | 15 | TRBD1 | TRBJ1-5
CASSLNSDQSSLQFF | TRBV7-3 | 15 | - | TRBJ2-1
CASRLAESYEQYF | TRBV28 | 13 | TRBD2 | TRBJ2-7
CASSSQREGPTGELFF | TRBV6-5 | 16 | TRBD2 | TRBJ2-2
CASSLAPTGYNEQFF | TRBV28 | 15 | - | TRBJ2-1
CASRPPGSYEQYF | TRBV4-1 | 13 | - | TRBJ2-7
CPGRGSCEQSRANVLTF | TRBV22-1 | 17 | - | TRBJ2-6
CASSQSGGYGYTF | TRBV5-4 | 13 | TRBD1 | TRBJ1-2
CSVEGGTPRYTF | TRBV29-1 | 12 | - | TRBJ1-2
CASSQVTGGYEQYF | TRBV4-1 | 14 | TRBD1 | TRBJ2-7
CASSIGRRSYNEQFF | TRBV19 | 15 | - | TRBJ2-1
CASSLELAGVGELFF | TRBV7-2 | 15 | TRBD2 | TRBJ2-2
CASSIGLPYEQYF | TRBV19 | 13 | - | -
CASRPGQADNEKLFF | TRBV7-8 | 15 | TRBD1 | TRBJ1-4
CASRTSGTPFYEQYF | TRBV5-4 | 15 | - | TRBJ2-7
CASSLWAEAFF | TRBV11-2 | 11 | - | TRBJ1-1
CSAQRQDQYF | TRBV20-1 | 10 | - | TRBJ2-5
CASSPWKGTDTQYF | TRBV7-2 | 14 | - | TRBJ2-3
CASRHAGGKYPNTGELFF | TRBV5-1 | 18 | TRBD2 | TRBJ2-2